The subject of this entry is one T cell receptor (beta chain). The clone's antigen remains unknown. Qualities for individual bases were not recorded, and no much larger clone is one base off. Reading the germline V gene (reference sequence) gives CDR1 DFQATT and CDR2 SNEGSKA. The CDR3, from cysteine to phenylalanine, totals 14 residues. Only the CDR3 DNA is retained, 42 bases long and in frame from the first base. The germline V and J ends show losses of 5 bases and 5 bases respectively, and no gene match explains 8 bases of the junction. This sample was taken from a study of CD8+CD57+ T cells in acquired aplastic anemia (dated by TCRdb to 2017 to 2018). Regarding the study in general: Extracted DNA from sorted CD4+ and CD8+ cells averaged around 3.2 ug, ranging from roughly 0.17 to 27.4 ug.

Genomic DNA served as template for TCR beta VDJ combination and CDR3 sequence profiling. An Illumina HiSeq 2000 was the platform used for TCR repertoire sequencing. Per the source publication's procedure: Repertoire assessment relied on Simpson's diversity index, CDR3 size and DJ length profiles, and TRBV/TRBJ rearrangement plots. The most abundant DNA sequence in the deep sequencing data was taken as the immunodominant clone. CDR3 amino acid sequences were screened for sharing across subjects and compared with published repertoires and the VDJdb database. The public reads were reanalyzed by TCRdb: fastp trimming at Q25, MiXCR alignment, in-frame beta chains only. One record per CDR3 amino acid sequence lists the most common genes and DNA. These V and J calls are TCRdb output, not the study's own analysis. In this sample the table shows roughly 300,000 distinct CDR3 sequences, about 56% of which occur a single time. 8% of the sample goes to the ten largest clones.

In this study, sorted CD4+ and CD8+ T cells from the blood of healthy subjects and of severe aplastic anemia patients had their TCR repertoires deep-sequenced. Ficoll-Paque density gradient centrifugation was used to isolate peripheral blood mononuclear cells. CD4+ and CD8+ T cells were sorted by FACS or magnetic beads before DNA extraction. The study at large found these results: Patients and healthy controls showed no significant difference in CD8+ Simpson's diversity (P=0.060). Some 27 CD8+ CDR3 sequences were found in both patients and controls but appeared to be highly expressed in patients and within the immunodominant clones of the patients.

Sequenced material: sorted CD4+, CD8+, or CD8+CD57+ T cells (not recorded which) from PBMCs. The TCR comes from a human donor with severe aplastic anemia or a healthy control (not recorded which). The rearrangement combines TRBV20-1 with TRBJ2-5; 10 central nucleotides agree with TRBD1. At the DNA level, the sequence is TGCAGTGCTGGGAGGACAGGGGGAGGGGAGACCCAGTACTTC. This sequence encodes CSAGRTGGGETQYF.